The TCR beta chain described here comes from a study of cytomegalovirus exposure and HLA in healthy donors. The table lists this clone with a few counts. Its cognate antigen is unknown. There are 16 residues in the CDR3. J was trimmed by 6 bases and V by 3 bases; bases with no gene match: 12. From germline, CDR1 is SGDLS and CDR2 YYNGEE. PCR employed 60 Vbeta and 13 Jbeta primers. Generated by immunoSEQ multiplex PCR, the TCRdb table keeps only in-frame clones and is missing some. Of approximately 210,000 clones listed, more than 65% are singletons. The study's findings and limits: It emerged from a later analysis that several of the most significant clusters appeared to be linked to common viral pathogens.

The source is a girl aged 5-17 years in good health and CMV-seropositive. The chain combines TRBV9 with TRBJ2-3, with 8 positions matching TRBD2. Sequences were obtained from PBMCs. The DNA of the CDR3 is TGTGCCAGCAGCGATCAAACTAGCGGCCGCCTGGATACGCAGTATTTT. This gives the protein CASSDQTSGRLDTQYF.